The clone carrying this T cell receptor beta chain was found once. Its cognate antigen is unknown. The CDR3 runs to 17 residues. Germline CDR1 is SGHVS and CDR2 is FQNEAQ. Trimming at V came to 1 base and at J to 2 bases, leaving 5 bases not matched to a gene. The assay was immunoSEQ multiplex PCR, and TCRdb's table has in-frame clones only and misses some. The sample carries just over 80,000 clones, roughly 96% recorded once. The sample originates from a study of cytomegalovirus exposure and HLA in healthy donors. Study-wide background: A subsequent analysis reported that the 100 to 150 validation repertoires were produced on the same platform that had also been used for the 500 to 700 first-cohort repertoires.

Study-level points and caveats: It was confirmed in vitro that a few of the CMV-associated chains were specific for CMV antigens. Researchers counted roughly 160 TCR beta chains as cytomegalovirus-associated. The classifier reportedly diagnosed cytomegalovirus status with high sensitivity and specificity.

The chain employs TRBV7-8 and TRBJ2-4; 10 bases are shared with TRBD2. The receptor was derived from a woman younger than 30 in good health and CMV-seronegative. Source material: PBMCs. CDR3 sequence: CASSLGLAGVPKNIQYF. CDR3 DNA: TGTGCCAGCAGCTTAGGGCTAGCGGGAGTCCCCAAAAACATTCAGTACTTC. The full variable domain, completed using reference TRBV7-8 and TRBJ2-4, is GAGVSQSPRYKVAKRGQDVALRCDPISGHVSLFWYQQALGQGPEFLTYFQNEAQLDKSGLPSDRFFAERPEGSVSTLKIQRTQQEDSAVYLCASSLGLAGVPKNIQYFGAGTRLSVL.